The 12 T cell receptor beta chains listed next were all sequenced from one sample in a study of cytotoxic CD8 clonotypes in ibrutinib-treated CLL. Assay: immunoSEQ multiplex PCR; the TCRdb copy retains only in-frame clones and omits some. This sample carries 130,000 to 150,000 clones, more than 85% of them seen once, and the ten largest clones take approximately 11%. The specimen was PBMCs, collected after 12 months of ibrutinib treatment. These receptors were obtained from a human donor with chronic lymphocytic leukemia.

The chain combines TRBV25-1 with TRBJ2-3; the D gene is possibly TRBD1 (5 bases). V lost 5 bases and J lost 5, with 14 bases in between. Germline lookup yields CDR1 MGHDK and CDR2 SYGVNS. The CDR3 covers 14 residues. The CDR3 DNA sequence: TGTGCCAGCAGTAACTACGATAGGGGAGATACGCAGTATTTT. Protein: CASSNYDRGDTQYF.

The chain couples TRBV11-2 to TRBJ1-1; 7 nucleotides match TRBD1. V shed 5 bases, J shed 4 bases, and the junction held 7 bases outside the gene matches. The CDR3 runs to 14 residues. Looked up from germline, CDR1 is SGHAT and CDR2 is FQNNGV. The DNA for the CDR3 is TGTGCCAGCAGCGCGGACAGGTCCGGCACTGAAGCTTTCTTT. It is translated as CASSADRSGTEAFF. The full variable domain, with the rest looked up from reference TRBV11-2 and TRBJ1-1, is EAGVAQSPRYKIIEKRQSVAFWCNPISGHATLYWYQQILGQGPKLLIQFQNNGVVDDSQLPKDRFSAERLKGVDSTLKIQPAKLEDSAVYLCASSADRSGTEAFFGQGTRLTVV.

The chain combines TRBV6-4 with TRBJ2-5, with D possibly TRBD1 on 7 matching bases. V lost 4 bases and J lost 5, with 11 bases in between. Per germline, CDR1 MRHNA and CDR2 SNTAGT. The CDR3 length is 13 residues. CDR3 nucleotide sequence: TGTGCCAGCAGTGGGGACAGCGGGGAGACCCAGTACTTC. Protein: CASSGDSGETQYF.

The chain couples TRBV13 to TRBJ2-2, with TRBD2 identical over 9 bases. V gave up 2 bases and J gave up 4 bases; unmatched junction bases: 2. CDR3 length: 15 residues. The germline V gene encodes CDR1 PRHDT and CDR2 FYEKMQ (reference sequence). CDR3 amino acids: CASSLSGGLTGELFF. The CDR3 coding sequence is TGTGCCAGCAGCTTAAGCGGGGGGCTCACCGGGGAGCTGTTTTTT.

In the case of this clone: The germline gene is not matched at one end of the junction; a read error may be the cause. The chain's CDR3 is CASSLAYNRAGETQYF. The DNA for the CDR3 is TGTGCTAGCAGCTTAGCCTATAACCGCGCGGGAGAGACCCAGTACTTC. The chain couples TRBV7-7 to TRBJ2-5; D is perhaps TRBD2 (5 bases). CDR1 SSHAT and CDR2 FNYEAQ come from the germline V gene (reference sequence). The CDR3 runs 16 residues.

J is TRBJ2-3 and V is TRBV7-6, with 10 positions matching TRBD2. In germline, CDR1 is SGHVS, CDR2 FNYEAQ. J gave up 1 base and V 0 bases, and 10 bases lay outside the gene matches. This CDR3 region has 19 residues. CDR3 region: CASSLALTGTSVGTDTQYF. CDR3 nucleotides: TGTGCCAGCAGCTTAGCGCTAACGGGGACTAGCGTCGGCACAGATACGCAGTATTTT.

The chain has TRBV6-5 and TRBJ2-5; D possibly uses TRBD1 or TRBD2 (5 bases each). The CDR3 contains 13 residues. Per germline, CDR1 MNHEY and CDR2 SVGAGI. Trimming took 5 bases from V and 0 from J, leaving 7 bases between them. CDR3 protein: CASSRGHQETQYF. CDR3 DNA: TGTGCCAGCAGTCGGGGCCACCAAGAGACCCAGTACTTC.

Concerning this clone itself: One end of the junction varies from germline; a read error may be responsible. The genes are TRBV7-7 and TRBJ2-2; D might be TRBD2 (5 bases). Looked up from germline, CDR1 is SSHAT and CDR2 is FNYEAQ (reference sequence). The CDR3 has 14 amino acids. The CDR3 DNA reads as TGTGCTAGCAGCCGTAGAGTGGAGGCCGGGGAGCTGTTTTTT. Its protein product is CASSRRVEAGELFF.

The V call is TRBV6-5, the J call TRBJ2-7, with 11 bases that match TRBD2. This CDR3 is 16 amino acids long. Germline CDR1 is MNHEY and CDR2 is SVGAGI. The V gene end was trimmed by 4 bases and the J gene end by 0 bases; junction bases not matched to a gene: 5. Written as DNA, the CDR3 is TGTGCCAGCAGTTCCGGACTAGCGGGTTTCTCCTACGAGCAGTACTTC. This gives the protein CASSSGLAGFSYEQYF.

The chain joins TRBV4-1 to TRBJ1-4, with D hard to call. The V end was cut by 5 bases, the J end by 1 base, with 11 bases between. Per the germline V gene, CDR1 is MGHRA and CDR2 is YSYEKL. The CDR3 is made up of 15 amino acids. The CDR3 bases are TGCGCCAGCAGCGCGGGAGGCGGAACTAATGAAAAACTGTTTTTT. It encodes CASSAGGGTNEKLFF.

V usage is TRBV5-4 and J usage is TRBJ2-2, with D possibly TRBD2 on 5 matching bases. Germline V gene lookup returns CDR1 SGHNT and CDR2 YYREEE (reference sequence). This CDR3 region has 16 residues. V was trimmed by 0 bases and J by 7 bases, leaving 16 bases between them. This CDR3 is CASSLGSITGSGELFF. The DNA of the CDR3 is TGTGCCAGCAGCTTGGGCTCCATAACTGGGAGCGGGGAGCTGTTTTTT.

The rearrangement joins TRBV7-3 to TRBJ2-5; possibly TRBD1 for D (5 bases). CDR1 and CDR2 from the germline V gene are SGHTA and FQGTGA. The ends were cut back, 0 bases at V and 5 bases at J, with 7 bases in the middle. The CDR3 runs to 13 residues. CDR3 loop: CASSLTQGETQYF. The CDR3 DNA sequence: TGTGCCAGCAGCTTAACCCAGGGCGAGACCCAGTACTTC. The full variable domain, in which reference TRBV7-3 and TRBJ2-5 provide the parts outside the CDR3, is GAGVSQTPSNKVTEKGKYVELRCDPISGHTALYWYRQSLGQGPEFLIYFQGTGAADDSGLPNDRFFAVRPEGSVSTLKIQRTERGDSAVYLCASSLTQGETQYFGPGTRLLVL.